This T cell receptor beta chain was identified in a study of blood T cell repertoires in COVID-19. This table comes from immunoSEQ multiplex PCR, and its TCRdb copy is limited to in-frame clones, with some not included. The profile shows roughly 430,000 clones, 88% of them singletons. Residents of about two dozen US areas, aged roughly 18 to 89 years, made up the participants. With 3 bases removed from V and 0 bases from J, the gap between germline ends came to 9 bases. The CDR3 extends over 15 amino acids. This receptor was identified in a woman aged 40 to 50 with acute COVID-19. Sample: PBMCs or T cells enriched from blood (not recorded which). J is TRBJ1-5 and V is TRBV23-1; D gene uncertain. TRBV23-1 is sorted into the ORF group, with uncertain function. CDR3 in amino acids: CASSQTGSSNQPQHF. CDR3 bases: TGCGCCAGCAGTCAGACGGGGTCTAGCAATCAGCCCCAGCATTTT.